This T cell receptor beta chain was captured in a study of blood T cells in healthy people across ages. The CDR3 consists of 20 residues. Looked up from germline, CDR1 is SGHTA and CDR2 is FQGNSA. The V end lost 3 bases, the J end lost 0 bases, and 25 bases lay between the germline ends. PCR was performed a second time for 7 to 11 cycles using a sample-barcoded 5' primer and a J-beta primer mix. Each cDNA molecule carried a tag from a template-switch adaptor that contained 12 random nucleotides. In TCRdb, the 5' RACE reads were re-called with MiXCR into one record per CDR3 protein. The sample includes 1.5 million to 2 million distinct CDR3 sequences, about 50% seen only once; the top ten take around 2.1%. Researchers collected approximately 9.9 milliliters of peripheral blood from every single donor.

The source is a woman aged 40-49 years in good health. The sequenced sample was blood. The chain uses TRBV7-2 and TRBJ2-3; D ambiguous. The CDR3 DNA sequence: TGTGCCAGCAGCTTCCGGTATCCAGGAGAAGCTCTTCATAGCACAGATACGCAGTATTTT. This translates into CASSFRYPGEALHSTDTQYF.